The source of this T cell receptor beta chain is a study of shared clonotypes between healthy human individuals (dated by TCRdb to 2020 to 2021). Context from the whole study: A few men and two women, aged 18 to 49 years, made up the cohort. Per donor, three plates each were used for CD4 naive and CD4 memory, two for CD8 naive, and one for CD8 memory. To estimate repertoire size and how much clonotypes are shared between individuals, the study performed deep sequencing of blood TCR repertoires from a few healthy adults. To increase sequencing depth and limit assay-specific biases, TCR repertoire library preparation and sequencing were carried out by different laboratories using diverse techniques. Per donor, leukapheresis produced somewhere between about 0.94 and 9.5 billion PBMCs. On the study overall, not on this receptor specifically: Sampling was restricted to blood, and TCR repertoires in tissues likely differ from the TCR repertoires found in blood. When several donors were compared, the shared fraction of clonotypes was about 5.2% for naive CD4, around 4% for naive CD8, about 2.4% for memory CD4, and 0.3% to 0.5% for memory CD8. Incomplete sequencing was indicated by rarefaction of sorted-subset datasets, despite the large sequencing depth. Estimated clonotype richness was generally larger for naive than for memory subsets. Because the study included a small number of donors, the genetic and exposure-history diversity represented was limited. Compared with non-shared clonotypes, clonotypes shared by all four sorted-subset donors had higher generation probabilities. Based on pairwise subsampling, the degree of clonotype sharing among donors was expected to be affected by sequencing depth.

As encoded in the germline V gene, CDR1 is MDHEN while CDR2 is SYDVKM. V loses 3 bases of germline sequence and J loses 2 bases, and the interval between the two ends is 23 bases. There are 18 amino acids in the CDR3, from cysteine to phenylalanine inclusive. Just CDR3 DNA is preserved here, 54 bases in frame from base 1. Donors were healthy HIV-negative adults with no recently reported acute infections or vaccinations. Every donor was a Caucasian adult residing in Nashville, Tennessee, USA. CD4+ T cells were enriched by magnetic negative selection; naive cells were then positively selected on CD45RA, and the negative fraction formed the memory subset. Blood was obtained by leukapheresis, after which PBMCs were separated by Ficoll-Histopaque density gradient centrifugation and cryopreserved in liquid nitrogen vapor phase. Analytical flow cytometry was used to check the purity and quantity of every magnetically sorted T cell population. Genomic DNA was isolated from every sorted fraction and measured by UV absorbance on a Nanodrop 2000c.

TCR CDR3 regions were amplified from genomic DNA by multiplex PCR using the deep immunoSEQ assay. Extracted genomic DNA from each cell subset was spread evenly across all wells of several immunoSEQ 96-well plates, with each plate serving as a replicate. Each replicate PCR for sorted subsets received roughly 200 ng genomic DNA, equal to roughly 33,000 T cell genomes. Purified libraries were measured with a Qubit 3.0 fluorometer, size-checked on a Bioanalyzer 2100, and measured again with the KAPA Library Quantification kit. Every immunoSEQ 96-well plate was sequenced on a dedicated single-read 150-cycle Illumina NextSeq 550 flow cell. Processing in the source paper ran as follows. The immunoSEQ output contained only junctional sequences without quality scores, so filtering could not match that applied to full-length reads. To assign V/J genes and CDR3, sequences were annotated against IMGT germline references using PyIR, a Python wrapper for IgBLAST v1.9. Reads with weak V/J assignments (E-value above 1e-6), missing CDR3, stop codons, out-of-frame junctions, or ambiguous translated residues were removed. V3J clonotypes were defined as sequences sharing the same inferred V gene, J gene, and CDR3 amino acid sequence. To compute the percentage overlap between repertoires, the number of shared unique clonotypes was divided by the size of the smaller repertoire. Three approaches were used to assess repertoire richness: RTK rarefaction, the Chao1 estimator, and Recon v2.1 estimates of unobserved clonotypes. Generation probabilities were computed with OLGA for all TCRbeta clonotypes obtained by the gDNA method from four donors. The table comes from immuneACCESS by way of TCRdb, which keeps in-frame sequences with V and J called. Part of the clones is missing from these tables; in studies checked, under half for an unresolved V gene and the rest for unknown reasons. Clone size and V and J calls were adopted from that table, with D and trimming inferred from the DNA. For this sample there are 1.6 million or so clones; less than 99% appear just once. Clones ranked in the top ten supply 0.36% of the sample.

Worth noting for this clone: Its antigen is not yet known. Per-base qualities were not stored, and no clone one base away is much larger.

This TCR was recovered from a man aged 30-40 years in good health. The chain joins TRBV28 to TRBJ2-7; TRBD2 is a possible D gene, resting on 7 matching bases. Material: naive CD4+ T cells sorted from blood. Reading the label with the study, this specimen's cell subset or site is: CD45RA+ positively selected. The DNA reads as follows: TGTGCCAGCAGTTTTCGAAGGGAGGGCCCAGGGGCCCCCTACGAGCAGTACTTC. This yields the protein CASSFRREGPGAPYEQYF.